Many counts were recorded for the clone carrying this T cell receptor (beta chain). Its antigen is unknown. This sample was included in a study of T cells in Graves' hyperthyroidism and ophthalmopathy. Study conclusions and caveats: For ophthalmopathy, model prediction preceded onset by a median about 6.2 months. Ophthalmopathy was distinguished from stable hyperthyroidism by 13 V-J signatures.

Researchers amplified the TCR beta CDR3 regions from RNA transcripts. Using the HTBI primer set, a first-round RT-PCR was run on the TCR CDR3. A single record per CDR3 protein comes from TCRdb applying MiXCR to the multiplex PCR reads. This sample carries approximately 330,000 distinct CDR3 sequences, around 20% of them seen once, and the ten largest clones take less than 65%. The material sequenced was blood. The TCR originated in a woman aged 45-65 years with Graves' hyperthyroidism.

Written as DNA, the CDR3 is TGTGCCAGCAGCCAGCGGATCCTGAACACCGGGGAGCTGTTTTTT. Translation gives CASSQRILNTGELFF. This sequence joins TRBV7-9 and TRBJ2-2; TRBD2 is a possible D gene (5 bases). Germline V gene sequence: CDR1 SEHNR, CDR2 FQNEAQ (reference sequence). V was trimmed by 5 bases and J by 1 base, leaving 11 bases between them. This CDR3 is 15 amino acids long.